The 11 T cell receptor beta chains presented below share a single source sample, sequenced in a study of kidney transplant recipient with SARS-CoV-2 infection. TCRdb re-called the reads through MiXCR, storing one row per CDR3 protein. Of about 240,000 distinct CDR3 sequences in the sample, around 30% are singletons; the top ten hold roughly 7.3%. The sequences come from a blood sample, collected at baseline and on day 111 from a kidney transplant recipient. Every receptor here comes from a male patient in his 30s who had COVID-19 and was a kidney transplant recipient. Some T cells could come from the graft donor.

As to this clonotype: This clone may be a read error of a much larger clone one base away. V is TRBV25-1 and J is TRBJ2-7; unclear D gene. The CDR3 extends over 11 amino acids. CDR1 and CDR2 (germline): MGHDK, SYGVNS. CDR3 sequence reads: CANSDGLEQYF. CDR3 sequence (DNA): TGTGCCAACAGTGACGGTTTAGAGCAGTACTTC.

The chain's CDR3 is CASHRRYSRKTYGYTF. Written as DNA, the CDR3 is TGTGCCAGCCATCGGCGGTACTCAAGAAAGACCTATGGCTACACCTTC. The rearrangement links TRBV9 to TRBJ1-2; D is undetermined. The germline V gene has CDR1 SGDLS and CDR2 YYNGEE. With 7 bases removed from V and 4 bases from J, the gap between germline ends came to 23 bases. The CDR3 has 16 amino acids.

As to this clonotype: No conserved phenylalanine or tryptophan ends this CDR3, so it is likely a read error. This sequence joins TRBV7-8 and TRBJ1-2, with D uncertain. The germline V gene has CDR1 SGHVS and CDR2 FQNEAQ. The CDR3 runs 17 residues. Trimming took off 4 bases at V and 4 bases at J, with 22 bases between the two ends. The CDR3 loop is CASSWLMFTRKTYGYTS. The CDR3 DNA reads TGTGCCAGCAGCTGGTTAATGTTTACCCGAAAGACCTATGGCTACACCTCC.

This clonotype has only one observation. Relative to the germline gene, one junction end is altered; a read error may explain this. V usage is TRBV18 and J usage is TRBJ2-1; TRBD2 might be the D (6 bases). This CDR3 spans 15 amino acids. In germline, CDR1 is KGHSH, CDR2 LQKENI. The CDR3 region is CAGSPTGVSYNEQFF. As DNA, the CDR3 is TGTGCCGGCTCCCCAACGGGGGTTTCCTACAATGAGCAGTTCTTC.

Of note for this clonotype: Being one base from a much bigger clone, this may be a read error. The rearrangement uses TRBV27 and TRBJ2-3; 11 bases agree with TRBD2. CDR1 and CDR2 (germline): MNHEY, SMNVEV (reference sequence). The CDR3 sequence is 18 residues long. DNA for the CDR3: TGTGCCGGCAGTTTATTAGGACTAGCGGGCGAATACACAGATACGCAGTATTTT. Its protein product is CAGSLLGLAGEYTDTQYF.

Concerning this clonotype: A much larger clone sits a single nucleotide away, making a read error possible. J is TRBJ1-2 and V is TRBV28; D is uncertain. The CDR3 has 12 amino acids. Germline V CDR1 and CDR2: MDHEN, SYDVKM. In DNA form, the CDR3 reads TGTACCAGCAGTCGGCAGGACTATGGCTACACCTTC. Translation gives CTSSRQDYGYTF.

The CDR3 DNA reads as TGCAGTGCTAGAGATTTAGGGACAGGGGCCTACAATGAGCAGTTCTTC. The encoded protein is CSARDLGTGAYNEQFF. The V gene is TRBV20-1, the J gene TRBJ2-1, with 10 bases fitting TRBD1. V trimming: 0 bases; J trimming: 2 bases; junction bases outside the gene matches: 4. Germline-derived CDR1 and CDR2 are DFQATT and SNEGSKA (reference sequence). CDR3 size: 16 residues.

As concerns this clonotype: Germline is not matched at one junction end, which may reflect a read error. V usage is TRBV6-6 and J usage is TRBJ2-3; D is perhaps TRBD2 (7 bases). The length of the CDR3 is 17 residues. The germline V gene encodes CDR1 MNHNY and CDR2 SVGAGI (reference sequence). The CDR3 loop is CAGRYSAGRGSTDTQYF. The CDR3, as DNA: TGTGCCGGCAGGTACTCCGCAGGGAGGGGGAGCACAGATACGCAGTATTTT.

This clonotype was counted ten times or more. The CDR3 nucleotides read TGTGCAAGTCGCTTCGGGGCGACTCCACGAAAGACCTATGGCTACACCTTC. It translates to CASRFGATPRKTYGYTF. The V gene is TRBV12-2, the J gene TRBJ1-2; the D segment call TRBD1 is taken from the table without a DNA check. TRBV12-2 is tagged as a pseudogene. The CDR3 sequence is 17 residues long.

This clonotype came up many times. The V call is TRBV6-5, the J call TRBJ1-3, with no clear D. The V and J ends lost 4 bases and 4 bases respectively, with 2 bases between them. Germline V gives CDR1 MNHEY, CDR2 SVGAGI. The length of the CDR3 is 11 residues. CDR3 sequence (DNA): TGTGCCAGCAGTTGGGGAAACACCATATATTTT. Encoded protein: CASSWGNTIYF.

This clonotype was seen once. The gene calls are TRBV27 and TRBJ1-6; D ambiguous. The CDR3 loop spans 15 amino acids. Germline V gene data show CDR1 as MNHEY and CDR2 as SMNVEV (reference sequence). V shed 5 bases and J shed 10 bases, with 18 bases lying between them. In DNA, the CDR3 is TGTGCCAGCAGTCCCTCCGGTATCGGTTACTCACCCCTCCACTTT. Translation: CASSPSGIGYSPLHF.